These 5 T cell receptor beta chains share one sample of origin, sequenced in a study of metastatic and nonmetastatic thyroid tumors. Every patient was untreated before thyroid surgery. Through MiXCR, TCRdb re-clonotyped the PCR reads. The table lists over 9,000 clones, more than 35% of them singletons. The sequenced sample was tumor tissue. These receptors were collected from a female donor with papillary thyroid cancer or a benign thyroid nodule (not recorded which). Some clones in this sample may be carry-over from other donors' samples.

The table lists this clone with a few counts. The V gene is TRBV28, the J gene TRBJ1-5, with TRBD1 as a possible D gene (5 bases). Germline V gene data show CDR1 as MDHEN and CDR2 as SYDVKM. Trimming shortened V by 4 bases and J by 0 bases, and 13 bases separated the two germline ends. The CDR3 has 16 amino acids. In DNA, the CDR3 is TGTGCCAGCAGTTATATGAGGGGTCTTAGCAATCAGCCCCAGCATTTT. Translation: CASSYMRGLSNQPQHF. Drawing the rest from reference TRBV28 and TRBJ1-5, the complete variable domain is DVKVTQSSRYLVKRTGEKVFLECVQDMDHENMFWYRQDPGLGLRLIYFSYDVKMKEKGDIPEGYSVSREKKERFSLILESASTNQTSMYLCASSYMRGLSNQPQHFGDGTRLSIL.

The rearrangement links TRBV20-1 to TRBJ1-6; TRBD1 might be the D (6 bases). Germline loops: CDR1 DFQATT, CDR2 SNEGSKA (reference sequence). The CDR3 is 16 amino acids. V lost 6 bases, J lost 6 bases, and 21 bases lay in between. Here the CDR3 reads CSAYQTPGGPNSPLHF. CDR3 in DNA: TGCAGTGCATACCAAACCCCGGGGGGGCCTAATTCACCCCTCCACTTT.

The chain joins TRBV10-3 to TRBJ1-1; D is possibly TRBD1 (6 bases). Trimming removed 10 bases at V and 1 base at J, with 16 bases between. The length of the CDR3 is 14 residues. Per the germline V gene, CDR1 is ENHRY and CDR2 is SYGVKD. The chain's CDR3 is CATRHRTANTEAFF. Here the CDR3 DNA reads TGTGCCACCAGACACAGGACAGCGAACACTGAAGCTTTCTTT.

Only a few counts were recorded for this clone. V is TRBV27 and J is TRBJ1-1; no reliable D call. The CDR3 runs to 15 residues. The germline V gene has CDR1 MNHEY and CDR2 SMNVEV (reference sequence). The V gene lost 6 bases and the J gene lost 2 bases, with 16 bases spanning the gap. The CDR3 sequence is CASRRQRTPNTEAFF. The CDR3 DNA follows: TGTGCCAGCAGACGTCAACGGACGCCTAACACTGAAGCTTTCTTT.

This clone was picked up one time. The CDR3 sequence: CASKVNYEQYF. Here the CDR3 DNA reads TGTGCCAGCAAAGTAAACTACGAGCAGTACTTC. The gene calls are TRBV6-2 or TRBV6-3 and TRBJ2-7; D is undetermined. Germline V lookup: CDR1 MNHEY, CDR2 SVGEGT. V lost 7 bases to trimming and J lost 3 bases, with 7 bases between them. The CDR3 length is 11 residues.